A selection of T cell receptor beta chains follows, all from one sample in a study of OX40 agonist ivuxolimab in advanced cancers. Measured with immunoSEQ multiplex PCR; TCRdb has only the in-frame clones, and not every one. The sample lists about 52,000 clones, roughly 82% occurring once. Sample: CD4+ or CD8+ T cells sorted from blood, taken in a trial of the OX40 agonist ivuxolimab. The receptors originated from an adult with an advanced solid tumor such as melanoma, head and neck, liver or kidney cancer. Both conserved end residues are part of each CDR3. The order of the fields is CDR3 length, J gene, V gene, CDR3 protein.

CDR3 length: 14
J gene: TRBJ2-4
V gene: TRBV28
CDR3 protein: CASSLGSLKNIQYF

CDR3 length: 14
J gene: TRBJ1-5
V gene: TRBV6-6
CDR3 protein: CASSRGTGNQPQHF

CDR3 length: 15
J gene: TRBJ1-1
V gene: TRBV4-1
CDR3 protein: CASSQGDGGHTEAFF

CDR3 length: 12
J gene: TRBJ2-1
V gene: TRBV7-9
CDR3 protein: CASSLEGSEQFF

CDR3 length: 18
J gene: TRBJ2-1
V gene: TRBV27
CDR3 protein: CASSLRSGERVAYNEQFF

CDR3 length: 14
J gene: TRBJ2-7
V gene: TRBV7-8
CDR3 protein: CASSLGRVGYEQYF

CDR3 length: 11
J gene: TRBJ2-5
V gene: TRBV20-1
CDR3 protein: CSASPGETQYF

CDR3 length: 15
J gene: TRBJ1-3
V gene: TRBV30
CDR3 protein: CARAAGPHSGNTIYF

CDR3 length: 14
J gene: TRBJ1-5
V gene: TRBV6-6
CDR3 protein: CASSLLGSWQPQHF

CDR3 length: 14
J gene: TRBJ2-7
V gene: TRBV18
CDR3 protein: CASSNGQGAGEQYF

CDR3 length: 13
J gene: TRBJ2-5
V gene: TRBV5-5
CDR3 protein: CASSLGGSETQYF

CDR3 length: 18
J gene: TRBJ2-7
V gene: TRBV5-1
CDR3 protein: CASSYGQGVATSSYEQYF

CDR3 length: 14
J gene: TRBJ2-3
V gene: TRBV7-8
CDR3 protein: CASSLGGATDTQYF

CDR3 length: 12
J gene: TRBJ1-1
V gene: TRBV5-8
CDR3 protein: CASSPRQLQAFF

CDR3 length: 15
J gene: TRBJ2-1
V gene: TRBV18
CDR3 protein: CASSPVAGVYNEQFF

CDR3 length: 13
J gene: -
V gene: TRBV28
CDR3 protein: CASRPSTSYEQYF

CDR3 length: 13
J gene: TRBJ2-1
V gene: TRBV4-1
CDR3 protein: CASSQALFNEQFF

CDR3 length: 17
J gene: TRBJ2-1
V gene: TRBV4-3
CDR3 protein: CASSRARSSSSYNEQFF

CDR3 length: 15
J gene: TRBJ1-3
V gene: TRBV5-8
CDR3 protein: CASSVPTGAGNTIYF

CDR3 length: 14
J gene: TRBJ2-7
V gene: TRBV19
CDR3 protein: CASSILASSYEQYF

CDR3 length: 15
J gene: TRBJ1-2
V gene: TRBV5-4
CDR3 protein: CASSSAGGATYGYTF

CDR3 length: 16
J gene: TRBJ2-7
V gene: TRBV7-2
CDR3 protein: CASSLAGPLPPYEQYF

CDR3 length: 17
J gene: TRBJ1-1
V gene: TRBV7-9
CDR3 protein: CASSPRSPGQSYTEAFF

CDR3 length: 12
J gene: TRBJ2-7
V gene: TRBV4-1
CDR3 protein: CASSQREEGKYF

CDR3 length: 14
J gene: TRBJ1-2
V gene: TRBV18
CDR3 protein: CASSPRRTNYGHTF

CDR3 length: 16
J gene: TRBJ2-7
V gene: TRBV4-1
CDR3 protein: CASSQAGSGKAYEQYF

CDR3 length: 13
J gene: TRBJ1-1
V gene: TRBV10-3
CDR3 protein: CAISETPRAEAFF

CDR3 length: 13
J gene: TRBJ1-1
V gene: TRBV28
CDR3 protein: CASRFTGGTEAFF

CDR3 length: 14
J gene: TRBJ1-3
V gene: TRBV29-1
CDR3 protein: CSVGGDSIGNTIYF

CDR3 length: 14
J gene: TRBJ2-5
V gene: TRBV29-1
CDR3 protein: CSVKPGGGRETQYF

CDR3 length: 12
J gene: TRBJ1-2
V gene: TRBV19
CDR3 protein: CASTAYNYGYTF

CDR3 length: 16
J gene: TRBJ2-5
V gene: TRBV14
CDR3 protein: CASSQVLGTRQETQYF

CDR3 length: 15
J gene: TRBJ2-2
V gene: TRBV6-5
CDR3 protein: CASRKFLAGAGELFF

CDR3 length: 14
J gene: TRBJ1-5
V gene: TRBV7-8
CDR3 protein: CASSLAQGNQPQHF

CDR3 length: 15
J gene: TRBJ2-6
V gene: TRBV18
CDR3 protein: CASSLQVSGANVLTF

CDR3 length: 17
J gene: TRBJ2-5
V gene: TRBV7-2
CDR3 protein: CASSLGALAGQGETQYF